This TCR beta chain appears in the sequencing data of a study of identical twins. Each donor was a healthy Caucasian. A word on this clonotype: Its target is not known.

The CDR3 is made up of 12 amino acids. Germline-derived CDR1 and CDR2 are DFQATT and SNEGSKA (reference sequence). Trimming took 3 bases from V and 9 from J, leaving 14 bases between them. A universal primer site arose from template switching, and cDNA bore unique molecular identifiers. MiXCR, run by TCRdb on the 5' RACE reads, gives a single entry per CDR3 protein. Of about 660,000 distinct CDR3 sequences listed, approximately 9% are singletons. General study points: Insertions ran lower in abundant cord blood beta clonotypes, though not in memory repertoires. Out-of-frame alpha sequences shared by twins were enriched for low generation probability.

The sample was also reused in another study, on yellow fever vaccine responses in identical twins.

This chain links TRBV20-1 with TRBJ1-2; tentatively, D is TRBD1 (6 bases). This TCR was recovered from a woman under 30 in good health. Sequencing was performed on PBMCs. In nucleotides, the CDR3 is TGCAGTGCTAGCTTGAGGGGGTATAGCTACACCTTC. Protein: CSASLRGYSYTF.